Sequencing of this TCR beta chain was carried out in a study of T-cell memory formation after mild COVID-19. Study background: The TCR clusters were mostly specific to one donor. Findings and caveats of the study: Still unconfirmed is whether the second-wave clones peaking on day 37 recognized SARS-CoV-2.

TCRdb re-derived calls from the 5' RACE reads in MiXCR, one entry per CDR3 protein. The data show about 250,000 distinct CDR3 sequences, just over 15% seen once. The CDR3 loop spans 13 amino acids. The V end lost 0 bases, the J end lost 6 bases, and 10 bases lay between the germline ends. The germline CDR1 and CDR2 sequences are SGHRS and YFSETQ. This clonotype came up a few times. What it recognizes is unknown. The gene calls are TRBV5-1 and TRBJ2-7, with D possibly TRBD1 on 6 matching bases. Sequences were obtained from PBMCs or a T cell subset sorted from them (not recorded which). The receptor was isolated from an adult woman who had mild COVID-19 (a few samples of this study predate the infection). Cell type and time point are not known. The CDR3 sequence is CASSLDARGEQYF. The DNA of the CDR3 is TGCGCCAGCAGCTTGGATGCCAGGGGCGAGCAGTACTTC.